This T cell receptor beta chain comes out of a study of CD8 T cells in ankylosing spondylitis. This CDR3 is 15 amino acids long. CDR1 and CDR2 (germline): DFQATT, SNEGSKA (reference sequence). V shed 3 bases, J shed 1 base, and the junction held 5 bases outside the gene matches. There are a few counts of this clonotype. Its antigen remains unidentified. MiXCR was run by TCRdb on the 5' RACE reads, yielding one entry per CDR3 protein. The sample records 150,000 or so distinct CDR3 sequences, 30% to 40% being singletons. Findings and caveats of the study: In peripheral blood, disease-linked CD8+ clones occurred at relatively low frequencies. Disease-linked clones were reportedly significantly enriched in matched ankylosing spondylitis synovial fluid.

This sequence joins TRBV20-1 and TRBJ2-3; 9 nucleotides align to TRBD1. Material: synovial fluid, either unsorted or a sorted T cell fraction (not recorded which). The receptor's source is a male donor with ankylosing spondylitis. CDR3 residues: CSARVGQGRTDTQYF. CDR3 DNA: TGCAGTGCTAGGGTGGGACAGGGACGCACAGATACGCAGTATTTT.